This T cell receptor beta chain was found in a study of blood T cell repertoires in COVID-19. Study details: Collection of acute and convalescent COVID-19 samples took place in the United States, Italy and Spain. From T cells, B-cell-depleted T cells, or PBMCs came the material, which was cDNA or gDNA.

In the original analysis: Reference gene primer amplification gave nucleated cell count estimates. Clones were read by immunoSEQ multiplex PCR, and TCRdb kept only the in-frame ones, dropping some. For V, J and clone size, that table is used; D and trimming come from the DNA. Of about 220,000 clones in the sample, approximately 90% were seen once. This TCR came from a man aged 40-50 years with acute or convalescent COVID-19. Sequencing was performed on peripheral blood.

The CDR3 DNA reads TGTGCCAGCAGCAAAAGCGGGATCCGCACAGATACGCAGTATTTT. It translates to CASSKSGIRTDTQYF. The chain recombines TRBV6-2 or TRBV6-3 with TRBJ2-3, with 7 positions matching TRBD2. CDR1 MNHEY and CDR2 SVGEGT come from the germline V gene. The CDR3 has 15 amino acids. Trimming at V came to 6 bases and at J to 1 base, leaving 7 bases not matched to a gene.